This TCR beta chain is drawn from a study of T cells after posttransplantation cyclophosphamide. The study's findings and limits: After PTCy, TRB diversity resembled that of CNI/methotrexate controls. Tissue-infiltrating T cells from skin or gut overlapped little with blood T cells.

Some clones are missing from TCRdb's copy, which holds only in-frame ones; the method was immunoSEQ multiplex PCR. There are thousands of clones in the sample, none observed a single time. This clone was detected ten times or more. Its antigen is as yet unknown. Cyclophosphamide on days +3 and +4 followed busulfan-fludarabine conditioning and a marrow graft. There are 17 residues in the CDR3. Trimming pared 2 bases from V and 1 base from J, leaving 17 bases between. Germline lookup yields CDR1 SEHNR and CDR2 FQNEAQ (reference sequence). The chain uses TRBV7-9 and TRBJ2-5; a possible D gene is TRBD1 (6 bases). The sequencing used PBMCs, collected roughly three months after allogeneic stem cell transplant with posttransplant cyclophosphamide. This clonotype was obtained from a female patient in her 60s who received an allogeneic stem cell transplant from an unrelated donor, was CMV-positive, and had acute GVHD only. Some of the T cells may derive from the graft donor. CDR3 DNA sequence: TGTGCCAGCAGCTTACCCAAGGACAGCCTCTCCCAAGAGACCCAGTACTTC. Amino acids: CASSLPKDSLSQETQYF.